This TCR beta chain came from a study of blood T cells in healthy people across ages. A sample-barcoded 5' primer and a J-beta primer mix were used in a second PCR of roughly 7 to 11 cycles. MiXCR was run by TCRdb on the 5' RACE reads, yielding one entry per CDR3 protein. The sample records roughly 1.9 million distinct CDR3 sequences, more than 35% being singletons. Germline V gene sequence: CDR1 LNHNV, CDR2 YYDKDF (reference sequence). V shed 8 bases and J shed 7 bases, with 15 bases lying between them. The CDR3 spans 13 residues. Only a few counts were recorded for this clonotype. This TCR was sampled from a human donor in good health. V is TRBV15 and J is TRBJ1-5, with D possibly being TRBD1 (5 bases). The sequenced material came from blood. For the CDR3, the DNA is TGTGCCACCGGGGGAAGGGATGACCAGCCCCAGCATTTT. It translates to CATGGRDDQPQHF.